The 7 T cell receptor beta chains in this list originate from one sample, sequenced in a study of T cells in Graves' hyperthyroidism and ophthalmopathy. RNA transcripts provided the source from which TCR beta CDR3 regions were amplified. RT-PCR in the first round (using the HTBI primer set) targeted the TCR CDR3. One entry per CDR3 protein, called by TCRdb with MiXCR from the multiplex PCR reads. The table records hundreds of thousands of distinct CDR3 sequences, approximately 16% of them present only once. Sequenced sample: blood. Receptors were obtained from a woman aged 18 to 35 with Graves' hyperthyroidism.

The V and J genes are TRBV27 and TRBJ2-7, with no clear D. V lost 2 bases, J lost 0 bases, and 17 bases lay in between. Germline V CDR1 and CDR2: MNHEY, SMNVEV (reference sequence). The CDR3 extends over 17 amino acids. For the CDR3, the DNA is TGTGCCAGCAGTTTAGGTTCATCAGGTCTCAGCTCCTACGAGCAGTACTTC. Its protein is CASSLGSSGLSSYEQYF.

This clonotype has ten or more counts. This chain uses TRBV7-9 with TRBJ2-3; possible D gene TRBD2, 6 bases. The germline CDR1 and CDR2 sequences are SEHNR and FQNEAQ (reference sequence). CDR3 size: 14 residues. V lost 5 bases, J lost 4 bases, and 13 bases lay in between. In DNA, the CDR3 is TGTGCCAGCAGCGCCATGGGGGGTTCAGATACGCAGTATTTT. It encodes CASSAMGGSDTQYF. Full variable domain (rest looked up from reference TRBV7-9 and TRBJ2-3): DTGVSQNPRHKITKRGQNVTFRCDPISEHNRLYWYRQTLGQGPEFLTYFQNEAQLEKSRLLSDRFSAERPKGSFSTLEIQRTEQGDSAMYLCASSAMGGSDTQYFGPGTRLTVL.

This clonotype was recorded once. The V call is TRBV20-1, the J call TRBJ2-1; D possibly corresponds to TRBD2 (6 bases). Trimming cost V 3 bases and J 12 bases, with 12 bases left between them. The germline CDR1 and CDR2 sequences are DFQATT and SNEGSKA (reference sequence). The CDR3 has 11 amino acids. CDR3 bases: TGCAGTGCTAGCGGGGGATCCGGGCAGTTCTTC. Amino acid sequence: CSASGGSGQFF.

This clonotype appeared a few times. The chain joins TRBV9 to TRBJ2-7; TRBD1 matches 9 bases. V gave up 0 bases and J gave up 2 bases; unmatched junction bases: 3. Germline V gives CDR1 SGDLS, CDR2 YYNGEE. The CDR3 has 15 residues. The chain's CDR3 is CASSVGTGDPYEQYF. The CDR3 DNA is TGTGCCAGCAGCGTAGGGACAGGGGATCCCTACGAGCAGTACTTC.

The J gene is TRBJ2-7, the V gene TRBV5-1; 7 bases agree with TRBD1. The V gene's germline CDR1 is SGHRS and CDR2 YFSETQ. Germline trimming cut 3 bases from V and 7 bases from J; bases unmatched to any gene: 7. The CDR3 consists of 13 residues. The CDR3 DNA reads TGCGCCAGCAGCTCTAACAGGGGTGGGGAGCAGTACTTC. This encodes CASSSNRGGEQYF.

The chain recombines TRBV11-2 with TRBJ1-6; D ambiguous. The germline CDR1 and CDR2 sequences are SGHAT and FQNNGV. V lost 4 bases, J lost 10 bases, and 11 bases lay in between. The CDR3 contains 13 residues. Written as DNA, the CDR3 is TGTGCCAGCAGCTCCGAAGGGCGGTCACCCCTCCACTTT. It is translated as CASSSEGRSPLHF.

This clonotype has only a few counts. The chain links TRBV20-1 to TRBJ2-3, with D unclear. V was cut by 0 bases and J by 0 bases, with 10 bases left in between. Germline V lookup: CDR1 DFQATT, CDR2 SNEGSKA (reference sequence). This CDR3 has 15 residues. The CDR3, as DNA: TGCAGTGCTAGAGATCGGTTCGGAAGCACAGATACGCAGTATTTT. Translating gives CSARDRFGSTDTQYF.